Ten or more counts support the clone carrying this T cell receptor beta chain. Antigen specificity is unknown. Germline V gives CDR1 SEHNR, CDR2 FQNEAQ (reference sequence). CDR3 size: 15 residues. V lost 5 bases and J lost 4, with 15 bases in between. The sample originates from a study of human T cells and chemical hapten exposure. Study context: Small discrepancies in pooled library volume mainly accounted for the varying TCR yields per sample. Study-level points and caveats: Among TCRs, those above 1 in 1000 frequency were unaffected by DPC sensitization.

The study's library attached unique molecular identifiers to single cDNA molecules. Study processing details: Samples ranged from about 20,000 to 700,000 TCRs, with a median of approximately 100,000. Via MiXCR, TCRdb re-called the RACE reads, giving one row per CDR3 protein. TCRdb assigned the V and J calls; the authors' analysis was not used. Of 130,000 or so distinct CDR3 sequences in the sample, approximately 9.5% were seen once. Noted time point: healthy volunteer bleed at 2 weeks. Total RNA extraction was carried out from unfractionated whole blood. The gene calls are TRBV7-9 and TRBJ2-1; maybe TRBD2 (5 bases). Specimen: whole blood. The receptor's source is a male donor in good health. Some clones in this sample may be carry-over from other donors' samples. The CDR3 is CASSPWRTGYNEQFF. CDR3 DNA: TGTGCCAGCAGCCCCTGGAGGACCGGGTACAATGAGCAGTTCTTC.